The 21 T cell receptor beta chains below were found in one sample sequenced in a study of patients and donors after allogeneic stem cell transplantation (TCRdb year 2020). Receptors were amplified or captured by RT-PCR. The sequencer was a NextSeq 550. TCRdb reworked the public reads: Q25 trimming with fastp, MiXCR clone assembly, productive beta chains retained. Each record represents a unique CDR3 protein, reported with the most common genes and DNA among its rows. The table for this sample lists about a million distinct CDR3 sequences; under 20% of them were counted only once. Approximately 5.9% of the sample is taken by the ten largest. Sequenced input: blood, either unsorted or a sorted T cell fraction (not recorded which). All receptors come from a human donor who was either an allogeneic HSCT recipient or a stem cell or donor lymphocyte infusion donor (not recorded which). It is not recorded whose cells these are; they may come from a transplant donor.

The CDR3 region has the DNA TGTGCCAGCACACAGGACCTCTACAATGAGCAGTTCTTC. Protein product: CASTQDLYNEQFF. This chain uses TRBV27 with TRBJ2-1, with D possibly matching TRBD1 (5 bases). The ends were cut back, 7 bases at V and 3 bases at J, with 10 bases in the middle. This CDR3 comprises 13 residues. Germline CDR1 and CDR2: MNHEY and SMNVEV (reference sequence).

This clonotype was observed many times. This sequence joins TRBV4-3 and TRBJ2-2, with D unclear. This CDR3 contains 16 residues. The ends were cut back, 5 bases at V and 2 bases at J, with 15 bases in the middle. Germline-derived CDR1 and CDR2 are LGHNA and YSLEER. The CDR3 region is CASSDGSRRNTGELFF. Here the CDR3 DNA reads TGCGCCAGCAGCGACGGTTCTCGCCGAAACACCGGGGAGCTGTTTTTT.

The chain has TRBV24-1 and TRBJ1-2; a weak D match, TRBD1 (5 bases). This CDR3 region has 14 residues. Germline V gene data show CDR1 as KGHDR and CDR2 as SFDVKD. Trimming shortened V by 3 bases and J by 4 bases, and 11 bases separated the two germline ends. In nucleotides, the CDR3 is TGTGCCACCAGTGATCCGGGACGCTTCTATGGCTACACCTTC. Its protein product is CATSDPGRFYGYTF.

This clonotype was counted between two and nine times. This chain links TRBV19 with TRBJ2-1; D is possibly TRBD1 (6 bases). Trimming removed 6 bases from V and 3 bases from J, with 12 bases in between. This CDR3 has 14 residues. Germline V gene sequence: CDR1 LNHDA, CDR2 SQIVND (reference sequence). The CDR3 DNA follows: TGTGCCAGTAGCGGACAGCTAGTCTACAATGAGCAGTTCTTC. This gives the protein CASSGQLVYNEQFF.

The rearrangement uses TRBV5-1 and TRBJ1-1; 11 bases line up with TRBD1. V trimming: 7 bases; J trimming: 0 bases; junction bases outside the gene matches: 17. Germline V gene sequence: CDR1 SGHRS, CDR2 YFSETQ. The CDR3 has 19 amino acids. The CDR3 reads CASRDRGGGSRSVNTEAFF. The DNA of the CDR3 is TGCGCCAGCCGGGACAGGGGGGGAGGGTCAAGGTCTGTGAACACTGAAGCTTTCTTT.

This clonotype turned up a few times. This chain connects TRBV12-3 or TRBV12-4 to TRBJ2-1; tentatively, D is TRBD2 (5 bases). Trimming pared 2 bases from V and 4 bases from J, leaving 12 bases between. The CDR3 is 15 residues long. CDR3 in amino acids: CASSLRSGAYNEQFF. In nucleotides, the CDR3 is TGTGCCAGCAGTTTACGGAGCGGAGCTTACAATGAGCAGTTCTTC.

In nucleotides, the CDR3 is TGTGCCAGCATGGGGTGGCGGGGGGGCCGAACAGATACGCAGTATTTT. Translation: CASMGWRGGRTDTQYF. The chain uses TRBV6-2 or TRBV6-3 and TRBJ2-3; 9 nucleotides align to TRBD2. J lost 3 bases, V lost 7 bases, and 11 bases had no gene match. Germline V lookup: CDR1 MNHEY, CDR2 SVGEGT. This CDR3 has 16 amino acids.

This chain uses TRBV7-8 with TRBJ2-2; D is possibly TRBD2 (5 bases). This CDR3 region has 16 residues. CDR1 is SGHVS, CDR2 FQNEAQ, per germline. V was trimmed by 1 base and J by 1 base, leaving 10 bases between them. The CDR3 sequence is CASSLVTAVNTGELFF. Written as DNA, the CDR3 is TGTGCCAGCAGCTTAGTTACAGCGGTGAACACCGGGGAGCTGTTTTTT.

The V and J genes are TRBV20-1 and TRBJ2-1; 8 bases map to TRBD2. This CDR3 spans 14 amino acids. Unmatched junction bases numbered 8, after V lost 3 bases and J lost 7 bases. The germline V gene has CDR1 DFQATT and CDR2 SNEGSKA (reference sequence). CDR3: CSARLAGRRNEQFF. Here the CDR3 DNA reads TGCAGTGCTAGGCTAGCGGGTCGTAGGAATGAGCAGTTCTTC.

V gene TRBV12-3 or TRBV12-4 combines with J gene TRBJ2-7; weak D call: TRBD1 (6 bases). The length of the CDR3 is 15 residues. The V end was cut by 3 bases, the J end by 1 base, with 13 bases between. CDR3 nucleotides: TGTGCCAGCAGTTTGGGGGCGGAGGCATCCTACGAGCAGTACTTC. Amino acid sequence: CASSLGAEASYEQYF.

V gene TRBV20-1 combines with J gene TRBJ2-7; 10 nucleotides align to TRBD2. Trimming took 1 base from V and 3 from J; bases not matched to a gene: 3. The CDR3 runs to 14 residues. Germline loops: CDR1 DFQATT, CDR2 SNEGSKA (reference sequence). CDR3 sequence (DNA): TGCAGTGCTAGAGGGACTAGCGGTGTCTACGAGCAGTACTTC. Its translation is CSARGTSGVYEQYF.

As DNA, the CDR3 is TGTGCCAGCAGCTTAACGGAGTCGGCAGGGGGTAAGCAGCCCCAGCATTTT. Amino acids: CASSLTESAGGKQPQHF. The rearrangement joins TRBV7-3 to TRBJ1-5; 7 positions agree with TRBD1. Trimming removed 0 bases from V and 7 bases from J; junction bases left unmatched: 12. Germline CDR1 SGHTA, CDR2 FQGTGA. The CDR3 has 17 amino acids.

CDR3 nucleotide sequence: TGTGCCAGCAGCGCTCTAGCGGGGATTCCCACAGATACGCAGTATTTT. Translation gives CASSALAGIPTDTQYF. The chain carries TRBV9 and TRBJ2-3, with 9 bases identical to TRBD2. The CDR3 is 16 residues long. J was trimmed by 2 bases and V by 3 bases; bases with no gene match: 7. Germline V gene lookup returns CDR1 SGDLS and CDR2 YYNGEE.

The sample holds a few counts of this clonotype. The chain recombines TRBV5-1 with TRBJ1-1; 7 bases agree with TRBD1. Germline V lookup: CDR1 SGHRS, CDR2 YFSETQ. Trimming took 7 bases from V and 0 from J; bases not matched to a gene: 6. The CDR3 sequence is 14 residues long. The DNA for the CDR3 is TGCGCCAGCTATAAGGGGGCAGTGAACACTGAAGCTTTCTTT. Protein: CASYKGAVNTEAFF.

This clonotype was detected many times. The CDR3 protein is CASSLSGGTYNEQFF. In DNA, the CDR3 is TGTGCCAGCAGCTTATCCGGGGGCACCTACAATGAGCAGTTCTTC. The gene calls are TRBV7-2 and TRBJ2-1; tentatively, D is TRBD1 or TRBD2 (6 bases each). Germline V gene lookup returns CDR1 SGHTA and CDR2 FQGNSA. The CDR3 runs 15 residues. V lost 2 bases to trimming and J lost 2 bases, with 10 bases between them.

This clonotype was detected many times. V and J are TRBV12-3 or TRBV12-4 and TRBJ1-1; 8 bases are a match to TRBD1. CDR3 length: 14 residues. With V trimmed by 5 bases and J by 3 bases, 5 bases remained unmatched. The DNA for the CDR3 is TGTGCCAGCAGTCTACAGGGGGGGGACACTGAAGCTTTCTTT. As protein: CASSLQGGDTEAFF.

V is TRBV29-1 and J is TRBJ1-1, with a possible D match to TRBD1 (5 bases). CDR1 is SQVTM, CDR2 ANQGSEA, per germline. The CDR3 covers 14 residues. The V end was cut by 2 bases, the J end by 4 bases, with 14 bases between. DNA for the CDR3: TGCAGCGTTGAACTCGCTCGGAGGGGCACTGAAGCTTTCTTT. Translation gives CSVELARRGTEAFF. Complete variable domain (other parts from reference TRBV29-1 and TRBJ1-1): SAVISQKPSRDICQRGTSLTIQCQVDSQVTMMFWYRQQPGQSLTLIATANQGSEATYESGFVIDKFPISRPNLTFSTLTVSNMSPEDSSIYLCSVELARRGTEAFFGQGTRLTVV.

The CDR3 loop reads CAWSDLKGRGAFF. The CDR3, as DNA: TGTGCCTGGAGTGATTTGAAGGGAAGGGGCGCTTTCTTT. This chain joins TRBV30 and TRBJ1-1; D is possibly TRBD1 (5 bases). V shed 1 base and J shed 11 bases, with 17 bases lying between them. The CDR3 totals 13 residues. The V gene's germline CDR1 is GTSNPN and CDR2 SVGIG (reference sequence).

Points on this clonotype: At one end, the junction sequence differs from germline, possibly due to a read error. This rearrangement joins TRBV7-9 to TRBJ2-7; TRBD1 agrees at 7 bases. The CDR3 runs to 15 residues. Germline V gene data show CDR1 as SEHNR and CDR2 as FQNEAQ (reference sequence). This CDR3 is CASSRLQGTSDEQYF. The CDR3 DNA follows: TGTGCCAGCAGCCGTTTACAGGGGACCTCCGACGAGCAGTACTTC.

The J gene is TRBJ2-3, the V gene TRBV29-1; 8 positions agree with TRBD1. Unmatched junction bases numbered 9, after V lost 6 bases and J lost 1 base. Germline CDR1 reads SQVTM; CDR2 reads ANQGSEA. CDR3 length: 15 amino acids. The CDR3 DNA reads TGCAGCGTAGTTGCCCCGGGACAGGGCACAGATACGCAGTATTTT. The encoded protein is CSVVAPGQGTDTQYF.

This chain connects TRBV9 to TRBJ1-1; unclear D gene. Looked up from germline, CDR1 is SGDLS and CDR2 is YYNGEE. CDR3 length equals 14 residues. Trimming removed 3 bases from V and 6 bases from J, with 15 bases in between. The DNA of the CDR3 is TGTGCCAGCAGCGGAGGTTCCAATGGCGCTGAAGCTTTCTTT. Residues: CASSGGSNGAEAFF.